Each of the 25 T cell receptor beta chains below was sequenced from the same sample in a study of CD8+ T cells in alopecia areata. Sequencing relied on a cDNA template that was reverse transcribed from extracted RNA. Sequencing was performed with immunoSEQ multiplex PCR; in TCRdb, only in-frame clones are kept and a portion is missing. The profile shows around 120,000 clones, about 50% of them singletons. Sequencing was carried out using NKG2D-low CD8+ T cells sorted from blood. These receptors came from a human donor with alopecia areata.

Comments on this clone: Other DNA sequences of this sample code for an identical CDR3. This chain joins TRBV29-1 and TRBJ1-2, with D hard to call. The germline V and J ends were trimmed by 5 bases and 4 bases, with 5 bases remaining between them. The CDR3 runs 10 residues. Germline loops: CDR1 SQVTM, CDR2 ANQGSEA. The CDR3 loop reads CSVLSYGYTF. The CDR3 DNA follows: TGCAGCGTTCTGAGCTATGGCTACACCTTC.

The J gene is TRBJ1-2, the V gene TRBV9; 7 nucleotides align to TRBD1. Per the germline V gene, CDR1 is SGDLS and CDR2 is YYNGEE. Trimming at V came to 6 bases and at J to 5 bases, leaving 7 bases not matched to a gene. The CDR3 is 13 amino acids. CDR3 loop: CASTGQEQYGYTF. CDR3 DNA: TGTGCCAGCACCGGACAGGAGCAGTATGGCTACACCTTC.

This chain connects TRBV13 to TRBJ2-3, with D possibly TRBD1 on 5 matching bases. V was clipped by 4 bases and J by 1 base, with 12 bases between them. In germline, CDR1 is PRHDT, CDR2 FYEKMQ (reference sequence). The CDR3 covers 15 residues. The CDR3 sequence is CASSSTPTGTDTQYF. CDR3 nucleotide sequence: TGTGCCAGCAGCTCAACCCCGACAGGCACAGATACGCAGTATTTT.

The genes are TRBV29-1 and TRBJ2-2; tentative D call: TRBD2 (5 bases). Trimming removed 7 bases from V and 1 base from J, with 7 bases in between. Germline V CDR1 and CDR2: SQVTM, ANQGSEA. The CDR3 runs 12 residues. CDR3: CSGSGNTGELFF. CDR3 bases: TGCAGCGGCAGCGGGAACACCGGGGAGCTGTTTTTT.

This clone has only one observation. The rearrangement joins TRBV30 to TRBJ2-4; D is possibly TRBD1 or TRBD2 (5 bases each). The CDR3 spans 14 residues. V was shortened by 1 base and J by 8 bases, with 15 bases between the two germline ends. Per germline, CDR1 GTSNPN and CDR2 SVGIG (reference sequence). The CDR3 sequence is CAWSGVGERDIQYF. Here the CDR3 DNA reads TGTGCCTGGAGTGGGGTAGGGGAGAGAGACATTCAGTACTTC.

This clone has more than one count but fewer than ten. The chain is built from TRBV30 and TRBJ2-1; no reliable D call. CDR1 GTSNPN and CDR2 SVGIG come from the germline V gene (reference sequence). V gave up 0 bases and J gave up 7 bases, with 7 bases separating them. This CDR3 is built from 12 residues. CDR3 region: CAWSVWGNEQFF. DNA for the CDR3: TGTGCCTGGAGTGTTTGGGGAAATGAGCAGTTCTTC.

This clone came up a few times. CDR3 amino acids: CSALGQSGGASEAFF. As DNA, the CDR3 is TGCAGCGCGCTTGGACAATCCGGAGGGGCTTCTGAAGCTTTCTTT. The chain is built from TRBV29-1 and TRBJ1-1; weak D call: TRBD1 (5 bases). Trimming cost V 7 bases and J 6 bases, with 24 bases left between them. There are 15 residues in the CDR3. Germline loops: CDR1 SQVTM, CDR2 ANQGSEA. The complete variable domain, with remaining parts taken from reference TRBV29-1 and TRBJ1-1, reads SAVISQKPSRDICQRGTSLTIQCQVDSQVTMMFWYRQQPGQSLTLIATANQGSEATYESGFVIDKFPISRPNLTFSTLTVSNMSPEDSSIYLCSALGQSGGASEAFFGQGTRLTVV.

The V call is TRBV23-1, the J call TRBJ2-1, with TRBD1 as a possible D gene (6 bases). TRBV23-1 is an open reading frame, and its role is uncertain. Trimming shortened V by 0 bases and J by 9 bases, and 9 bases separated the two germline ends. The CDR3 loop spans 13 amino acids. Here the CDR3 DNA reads TGCGCCAGCAGTCAATCGACAGGCCCTGAGCAGTTCTTC. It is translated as CASSQSTGPEQFF.

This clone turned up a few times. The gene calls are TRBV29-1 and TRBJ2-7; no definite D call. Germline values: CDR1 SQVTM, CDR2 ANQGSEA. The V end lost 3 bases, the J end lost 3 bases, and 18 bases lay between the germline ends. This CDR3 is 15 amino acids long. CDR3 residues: CSVEIKPLESYEQYF. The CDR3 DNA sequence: TGCAGCGTTGAGATTAAGCCTCTGGAGAGCTACGAGCAGTACTTC.

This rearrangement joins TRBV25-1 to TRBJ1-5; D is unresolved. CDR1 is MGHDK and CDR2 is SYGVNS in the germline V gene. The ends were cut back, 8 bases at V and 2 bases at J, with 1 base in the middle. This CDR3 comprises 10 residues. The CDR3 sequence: CASRNQPQHF. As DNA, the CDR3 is TGTGCCAGCCGCAATCAGCCCCAGCATTTT.

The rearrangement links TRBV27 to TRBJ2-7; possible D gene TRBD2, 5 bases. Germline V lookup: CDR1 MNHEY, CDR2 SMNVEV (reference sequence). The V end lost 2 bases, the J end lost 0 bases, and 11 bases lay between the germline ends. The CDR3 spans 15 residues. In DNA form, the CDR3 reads TGTGCCAGCAGTTTACGGGGTTCTAGCTCCTACGAGCAGTACTTC. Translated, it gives CASSLRGSSSYEQYF.

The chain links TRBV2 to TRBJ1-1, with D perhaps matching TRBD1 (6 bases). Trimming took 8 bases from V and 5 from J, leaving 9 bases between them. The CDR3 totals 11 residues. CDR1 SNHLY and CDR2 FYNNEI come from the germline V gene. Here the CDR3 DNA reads TGTGCCAGCTGGAGGGGGACTGAAGCTTTCTTT. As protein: CASWRGTEAFF.

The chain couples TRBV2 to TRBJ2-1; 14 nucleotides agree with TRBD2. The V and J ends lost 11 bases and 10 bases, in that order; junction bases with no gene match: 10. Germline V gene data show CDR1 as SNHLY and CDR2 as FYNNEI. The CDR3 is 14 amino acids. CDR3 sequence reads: CASQGLAGEGEQFF. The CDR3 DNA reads TGTGCCTCCCAGGGACTAGCGGGAGAAGGGGAGCAGTTCTTC.

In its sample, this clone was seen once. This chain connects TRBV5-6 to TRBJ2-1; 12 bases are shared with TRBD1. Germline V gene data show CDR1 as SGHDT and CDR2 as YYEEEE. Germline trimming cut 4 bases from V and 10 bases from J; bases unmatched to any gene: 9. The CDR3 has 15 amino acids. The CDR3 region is CASSDGTGGRKEQFF. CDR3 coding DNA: TGTGCCAGCAGCGACGGGACAGGGGGCCGGAAAGAGCAGTTCTTC.

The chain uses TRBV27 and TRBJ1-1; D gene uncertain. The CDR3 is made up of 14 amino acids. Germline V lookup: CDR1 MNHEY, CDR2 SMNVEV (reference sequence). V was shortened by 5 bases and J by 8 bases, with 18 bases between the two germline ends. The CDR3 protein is CASSIRAGGVEAFF. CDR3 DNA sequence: TGTGCCAGCAGTATCCGGGCAGGAGGAGTCGAAGCTTTCTTT.

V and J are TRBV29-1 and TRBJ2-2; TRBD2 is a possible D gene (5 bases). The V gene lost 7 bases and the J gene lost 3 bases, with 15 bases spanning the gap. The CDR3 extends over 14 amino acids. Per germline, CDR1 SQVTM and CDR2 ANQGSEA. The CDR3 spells CSAKNPGYTGELFF. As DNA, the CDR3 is TGCAGCGCTAAAAACCCGGGGTACACCGGGGAGCTGTTTTTT.

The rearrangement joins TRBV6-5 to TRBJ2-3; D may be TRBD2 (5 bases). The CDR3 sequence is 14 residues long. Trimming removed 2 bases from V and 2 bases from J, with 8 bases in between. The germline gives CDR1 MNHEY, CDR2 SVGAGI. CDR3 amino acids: CASSYREITDTQYF. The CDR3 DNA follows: TGTGCCAGCAGTTACAGGGAGATCACAGATACGCAGTATTTT.

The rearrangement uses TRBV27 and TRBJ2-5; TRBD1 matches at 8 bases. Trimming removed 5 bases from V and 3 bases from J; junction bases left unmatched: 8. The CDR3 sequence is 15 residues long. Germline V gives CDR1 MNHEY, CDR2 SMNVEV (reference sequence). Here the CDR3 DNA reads TGTGCCAGCAGTCCCATGACAGGGGTTGAAGAGACCCAGTACTTC. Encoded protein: CASSPMTGVEETQYF.

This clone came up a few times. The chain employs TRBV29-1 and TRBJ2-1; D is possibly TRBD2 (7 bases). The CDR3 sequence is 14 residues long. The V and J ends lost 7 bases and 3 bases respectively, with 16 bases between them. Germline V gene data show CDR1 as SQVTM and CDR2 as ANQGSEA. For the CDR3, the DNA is TGCAGCGCATCGGGGGGCCGAATCTACAATGAGCAGTTCTTC. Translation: CSASGGRIYNEQFF.

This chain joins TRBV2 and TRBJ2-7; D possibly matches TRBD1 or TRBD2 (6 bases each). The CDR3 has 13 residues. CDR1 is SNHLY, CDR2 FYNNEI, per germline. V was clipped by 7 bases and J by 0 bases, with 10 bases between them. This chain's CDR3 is CASKGGNSYEQYF. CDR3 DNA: TGTGCCAGCAAGGGGGGTAACTCCTACGAGCAGTACTTC.

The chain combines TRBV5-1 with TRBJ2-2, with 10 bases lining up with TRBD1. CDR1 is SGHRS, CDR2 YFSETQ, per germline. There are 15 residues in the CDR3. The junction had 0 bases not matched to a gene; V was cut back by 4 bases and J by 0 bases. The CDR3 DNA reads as TGCGCCAGCAGCGGACAGGGGGCGAACACCGGGGAGCTGTTTTTT. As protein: CASSGQGANTGELFF. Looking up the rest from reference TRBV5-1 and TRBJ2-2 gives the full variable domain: KAGVTQTPRYLIKTRGQQVTLSCSPISGHRSVSWYQQTPGQGLQFLFEYFSETQRNKGNFPGRFSGRQFSNSRSEMNVSTLELGDSALYLCASSGQGANTGELFFGEGSRLTVL.

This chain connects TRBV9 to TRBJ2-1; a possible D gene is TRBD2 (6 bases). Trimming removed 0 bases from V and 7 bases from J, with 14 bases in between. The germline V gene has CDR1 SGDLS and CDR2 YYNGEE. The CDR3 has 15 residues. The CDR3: CASSVDPGESNEQFF. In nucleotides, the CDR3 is TGTGCCAGCAGCGTAGACCCGGGAGAATCGAATGAGCAGTTCTTC.

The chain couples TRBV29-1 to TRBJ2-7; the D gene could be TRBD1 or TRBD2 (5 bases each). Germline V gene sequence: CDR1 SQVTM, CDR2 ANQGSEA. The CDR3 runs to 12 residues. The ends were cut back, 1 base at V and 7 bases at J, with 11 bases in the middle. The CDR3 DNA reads TGCAGCGTTGAAGCCCCGGGACGAGAGCAGTACTTC. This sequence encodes CSVEAPGREQYF.

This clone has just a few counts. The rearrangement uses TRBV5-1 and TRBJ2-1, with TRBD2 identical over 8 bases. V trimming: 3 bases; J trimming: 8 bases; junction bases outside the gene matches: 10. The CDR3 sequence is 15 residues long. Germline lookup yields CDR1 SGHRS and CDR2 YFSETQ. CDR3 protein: CASSSGRLASDEQFF. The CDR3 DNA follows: TGCGCCAGCAGCTCTGGGAGACTAGCGAGCGATGAGCAGTTCTTC.

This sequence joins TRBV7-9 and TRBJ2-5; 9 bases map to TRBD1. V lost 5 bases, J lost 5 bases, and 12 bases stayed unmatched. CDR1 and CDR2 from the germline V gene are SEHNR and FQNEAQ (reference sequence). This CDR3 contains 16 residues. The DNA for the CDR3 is TGTGCCAGCAGCCCCTGGGACAGGGAGGAGGTGGAGACCCAGTACTTC. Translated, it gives CASSPWDREEVETQYF.